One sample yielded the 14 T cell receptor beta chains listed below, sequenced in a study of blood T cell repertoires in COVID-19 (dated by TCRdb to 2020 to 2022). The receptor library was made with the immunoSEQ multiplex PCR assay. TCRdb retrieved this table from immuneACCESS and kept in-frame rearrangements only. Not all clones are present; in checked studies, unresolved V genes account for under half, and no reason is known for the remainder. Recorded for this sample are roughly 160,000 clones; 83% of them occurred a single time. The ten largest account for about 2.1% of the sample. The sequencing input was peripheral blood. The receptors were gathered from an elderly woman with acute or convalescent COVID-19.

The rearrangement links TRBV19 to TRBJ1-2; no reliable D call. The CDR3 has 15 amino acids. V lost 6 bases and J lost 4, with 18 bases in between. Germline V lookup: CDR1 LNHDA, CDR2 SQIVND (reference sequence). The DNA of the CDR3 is TGTGCCAGTAGCGGTTCGGCAGCGCCGGGCTATGGCTACACCTTC. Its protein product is CASSGSAAPGYGYTF.

The CDR3 loop is CASSLAGSPNEKLFF. The DNA of the CDR3 is TGTGCCAGCAGCTTAGCGGGCAGCCCTAATGAAAAACTGTTTTTT. The gene calls are TRBV7-8 and TRBJ1-4; no clear D gene. Germline V gene sequence: CDR1 SGHVS, CDR2 FQNEAQ. V lost 0 bases, J lost 3 bases, and 8 bases lay in between. The CDR3 length is 15 residues.

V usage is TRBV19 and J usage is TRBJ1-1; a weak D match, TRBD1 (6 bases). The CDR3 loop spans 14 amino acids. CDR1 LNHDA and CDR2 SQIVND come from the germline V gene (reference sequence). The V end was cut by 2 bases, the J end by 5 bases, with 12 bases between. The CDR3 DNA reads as TGTGCCAGTAGTATAAGCAGGGGCATGACTGAAGCTTTCTTT. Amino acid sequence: CASSISRGMTEAFF.

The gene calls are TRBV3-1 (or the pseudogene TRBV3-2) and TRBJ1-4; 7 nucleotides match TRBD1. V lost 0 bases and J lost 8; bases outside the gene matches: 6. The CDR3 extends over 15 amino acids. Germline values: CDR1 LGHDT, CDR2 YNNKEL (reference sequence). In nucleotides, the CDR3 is TGTGCCAGCAGCCAAGATACACAGGGGAGGGAAAAACTGTTTTTT. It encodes CASSQDTQGREKLFF.

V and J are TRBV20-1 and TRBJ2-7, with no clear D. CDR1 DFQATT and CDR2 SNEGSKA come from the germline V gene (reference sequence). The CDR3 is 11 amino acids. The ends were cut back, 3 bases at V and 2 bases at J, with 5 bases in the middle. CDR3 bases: TGCAGTGCTAGTGACACCTACGAGCAGTACTTC. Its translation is CSASDTYEQYF.

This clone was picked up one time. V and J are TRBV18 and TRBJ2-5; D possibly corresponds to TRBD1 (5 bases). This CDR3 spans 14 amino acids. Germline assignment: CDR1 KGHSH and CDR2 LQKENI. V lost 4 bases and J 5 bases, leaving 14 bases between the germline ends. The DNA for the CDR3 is TGTGCCAGCTCACGCCAGGGAATTGGGGAGACCCAGTACTTC. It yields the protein CASSRQGIGETQYF. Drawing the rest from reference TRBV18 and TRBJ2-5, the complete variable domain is NAGVMQNPRHLVRRRGQEARLRCSPMKGHSHVYWYRQLPEEGLKFMVYLQKENIIDESGMPKERFSAEFPKEGPSILRIQQVVRGDSAAYFCASSRQGIGETQYFGPGTRLLVL.

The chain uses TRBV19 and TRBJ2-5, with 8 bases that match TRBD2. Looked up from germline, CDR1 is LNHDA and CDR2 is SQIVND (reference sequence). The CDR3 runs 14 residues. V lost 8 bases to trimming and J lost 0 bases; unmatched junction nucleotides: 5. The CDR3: CASGRREDQETQYF. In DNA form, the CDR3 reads TGTGCCAGTGGAAGGCGGGAGGACCAAGAGACCCAGTACTTC.

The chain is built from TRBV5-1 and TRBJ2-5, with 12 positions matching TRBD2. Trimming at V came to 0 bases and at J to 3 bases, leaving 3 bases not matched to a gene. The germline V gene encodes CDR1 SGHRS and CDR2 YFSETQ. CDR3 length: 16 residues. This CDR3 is CASSLVSSGGEETQYF. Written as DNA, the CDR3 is TGCGCCAGCAGCTTGGTGTCTAGCGGGGGGGAAGAGACCCAGTACTTC.

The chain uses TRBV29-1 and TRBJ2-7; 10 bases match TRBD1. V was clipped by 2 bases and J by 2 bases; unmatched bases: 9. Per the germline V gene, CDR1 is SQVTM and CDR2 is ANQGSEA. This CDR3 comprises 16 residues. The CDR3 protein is CSVELPLGTGAYEQYF. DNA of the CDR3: TGCAGCGTTGAATTACCCCTTGGGACAGGGGCCTACGAGCAGTACTTC.

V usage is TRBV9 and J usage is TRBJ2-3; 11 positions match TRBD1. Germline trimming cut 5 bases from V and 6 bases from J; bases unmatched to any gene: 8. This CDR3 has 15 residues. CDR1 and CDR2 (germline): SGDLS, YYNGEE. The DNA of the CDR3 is TGTGCCAGCAGTCCCCTAGGACAGGGGGCCGATACGCAGTATTTT. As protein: CASSPLGQGADTQYF.

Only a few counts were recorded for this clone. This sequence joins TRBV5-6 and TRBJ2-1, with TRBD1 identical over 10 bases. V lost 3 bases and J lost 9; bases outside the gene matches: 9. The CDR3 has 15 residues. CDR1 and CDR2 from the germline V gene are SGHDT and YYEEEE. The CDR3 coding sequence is TGTGCCAGCAGCTCGGACAGGGGGAGCTTGGGTGAGCAGTTCTTC. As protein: CASSSDRGSLGEQFF.

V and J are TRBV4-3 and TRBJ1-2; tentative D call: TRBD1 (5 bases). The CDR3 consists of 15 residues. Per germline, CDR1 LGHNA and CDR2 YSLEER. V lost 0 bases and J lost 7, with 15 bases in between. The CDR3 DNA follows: TGCGCCAGCAGCCAAGATGGGACGGGGCGGGGTGGCTACACCTTC. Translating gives CASSQDGTGRGGYTF.

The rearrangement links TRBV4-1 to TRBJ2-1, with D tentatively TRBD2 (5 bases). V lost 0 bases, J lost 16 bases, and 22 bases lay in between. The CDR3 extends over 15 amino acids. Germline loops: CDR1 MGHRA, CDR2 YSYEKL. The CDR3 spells CASSQELGVWLEAFF. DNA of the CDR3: TGCGCCAGCAGCCAAGAACTGGGAGTCTGGCTAGAAGCCTTCTTC.

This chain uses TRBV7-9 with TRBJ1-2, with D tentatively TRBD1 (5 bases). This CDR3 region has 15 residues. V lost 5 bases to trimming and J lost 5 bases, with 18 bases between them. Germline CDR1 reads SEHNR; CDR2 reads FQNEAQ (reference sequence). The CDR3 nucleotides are TGTGCCAGCAGCCCCGGGGGGACGGAGATTTATGGCTACACCTTC. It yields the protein CASSPGGTEIYGYTF. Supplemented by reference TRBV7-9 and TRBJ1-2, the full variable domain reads DTGVSQNPRHKITKRGQNVTFRCDPISEHNRLYWYRQTLGQGPEFLTYFQNEAQLEKSRLLSDRFSAERPKGSFSTLEIQRTEQGDSAMYLCASSPGGTEIYGYTFGSGTRLTVV.